This T cell receptor beta chain was found in a study of cytomegalovirus exposure and HLA in healthy donors. Trimming cost V 4 bases and J 0 bases, with 13 bases left between them. CDR3 length equals 16 residues. Germline CDR1 and CDR2: MRHNA and SNTAGT. Comment on this clone: What it binds is not known.

The assay was immunoSEQ multiplex PCR, and TCRdb's table has in-frame clones only and misses some. The profile shows approximately 130,000 clones, approximately 87% of them singletons. The donors formed part of the roughly 110-subject validation cohort, distinct from the approximately 630-subject first cohort. General study findings and limits: In the 95 to 150 validation repertoires, a later analysis found that first-cohort TCR clusters tended to co-occur. According to the study, 160 or so TCR beta chains were cytomegalovirus-associated.

This TCR derives from a woman aged 25 to 45 in good health and CMV-seronegative. The material sequenced was PBMCs. The chain combines TRBV6-4 with TRBJ2-1; D unclear. The CDR3: CASSARLESSYNEQFF. In nucleotides, the CDR3 is TGTGCCAGCAGTGCCCGCCTAGAAAGCTCCTACAATGAGCAGTTCTTC.